The clone carrying this T cell receptor (beta chain) turned up a few times. The data were taken from a study of PD-L1 blockade in urothelial cancer. Study context: About 90% of the roughly 30 patients were men who had bladder-origin urothelial cancer. A median blood sample held about 140,000 T cells and more than 80,000 unique TCRs. In terms of prior chemotherapy, patients had received 0 to 3 regimens.

The time point was: pretreatment peripheral blood. Libraries were prepared by immunoSEQ multiplex PCR; TCRdb keeps only in-frame clonotypes and omits some of them. This table holds tens of thousands of clones, approximately 79% found once. Sequences were derived from PBMCs, sampled around atezolizumab (anti-PD-L1) treatment. The TCR sequence derives from a man in his sixties or seventies with urothelial cancer.

CDR3 sequence reads: CASSKVPRGRVGAQPIYYEQYF. The CDR3 nucleotides are TGTGCCAGCAGCAAAGTTCCCAGGGGGCGAGTAGGGGCCCAACCAATCTACTACGAGCAGTACTTC. The chain uses TRBV21-1 and TRBJ2-7; the table calls TRBD1, which could not be checked here. TRBV21-1 is a listed pseudogene. This CDR3 has 22 residues.